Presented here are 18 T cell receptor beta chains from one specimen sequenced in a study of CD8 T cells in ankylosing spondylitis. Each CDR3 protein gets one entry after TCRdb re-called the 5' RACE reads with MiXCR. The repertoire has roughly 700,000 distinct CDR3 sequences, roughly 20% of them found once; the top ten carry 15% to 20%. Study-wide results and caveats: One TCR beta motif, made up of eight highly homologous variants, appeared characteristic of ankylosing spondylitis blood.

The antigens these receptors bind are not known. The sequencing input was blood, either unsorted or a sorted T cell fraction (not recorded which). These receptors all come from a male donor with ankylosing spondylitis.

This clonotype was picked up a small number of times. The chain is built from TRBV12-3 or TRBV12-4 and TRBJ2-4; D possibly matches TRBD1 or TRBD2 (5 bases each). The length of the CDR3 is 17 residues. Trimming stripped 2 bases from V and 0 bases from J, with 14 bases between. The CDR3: CASSLREGMLAKNIQYF. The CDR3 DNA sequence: TGTGCCAGCAGTTTACGCGAGGGGATGTTAGCCAAAAACATTCAGTACTTC.

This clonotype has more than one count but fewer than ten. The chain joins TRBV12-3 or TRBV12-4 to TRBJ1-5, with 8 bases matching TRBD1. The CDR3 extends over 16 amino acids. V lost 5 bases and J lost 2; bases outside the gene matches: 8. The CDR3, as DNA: TGTGCCAGCAGTCGAGCGACAGGGGATGGCAATCAGCCCCAGCATTTT. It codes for CASSRATGDGNQPQHF.

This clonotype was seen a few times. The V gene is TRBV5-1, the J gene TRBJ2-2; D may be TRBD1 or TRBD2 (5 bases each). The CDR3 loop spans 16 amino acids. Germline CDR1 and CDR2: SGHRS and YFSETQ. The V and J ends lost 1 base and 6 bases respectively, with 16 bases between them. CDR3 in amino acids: CASSLIGALGAGELFF. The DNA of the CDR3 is TGCGCCAGCAGCTTGATCGGGGCCTTGGGAGCCGGGGAGCTGTTTTTT. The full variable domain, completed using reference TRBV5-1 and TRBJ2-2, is KAGVTQTPRYLIKTRGQQVTLSCSPISGHRSVSWYQQTPGQGLQFLFEYFSETQRNKGNFPGRFSGRQFSNSRSEMNVSTLELGDSALYLCASSLIGALGAGELFFGEGSRLTVL.

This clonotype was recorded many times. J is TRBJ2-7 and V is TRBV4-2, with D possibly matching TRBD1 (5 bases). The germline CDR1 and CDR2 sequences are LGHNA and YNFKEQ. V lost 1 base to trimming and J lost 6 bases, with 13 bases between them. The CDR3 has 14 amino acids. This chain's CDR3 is CASSQAGLTSEQYF. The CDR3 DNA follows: TGTGCCAGCAGCCAAGCAGGGTTGACTTCCGAGCAGTACTTC.

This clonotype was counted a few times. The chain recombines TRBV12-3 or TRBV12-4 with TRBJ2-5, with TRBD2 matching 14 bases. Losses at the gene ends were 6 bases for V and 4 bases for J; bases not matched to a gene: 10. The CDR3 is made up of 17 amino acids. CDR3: CASRKGTSGGNGETQYF. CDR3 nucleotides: TGTGCCAGCAGAAAAGGGACTAGCGGGGGAAATGGAGAGACCCAGTACTTC.

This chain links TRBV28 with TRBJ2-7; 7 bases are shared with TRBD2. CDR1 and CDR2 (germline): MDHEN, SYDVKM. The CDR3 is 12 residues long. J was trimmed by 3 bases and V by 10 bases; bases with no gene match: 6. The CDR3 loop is CAIAGAGYEQYF. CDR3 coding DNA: TGTGCCATCGCGGGAGCGGGCTACGAGCAGTACTTC.

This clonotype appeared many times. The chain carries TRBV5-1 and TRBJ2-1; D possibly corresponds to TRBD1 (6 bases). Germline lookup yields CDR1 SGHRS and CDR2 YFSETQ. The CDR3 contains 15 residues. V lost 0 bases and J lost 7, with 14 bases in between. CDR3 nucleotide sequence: TGCGCCAGCAGCTTGGAGGGGGATCGGGGAAATGAGCAGTTCTTC. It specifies CASSLEGDRGNEQFF.

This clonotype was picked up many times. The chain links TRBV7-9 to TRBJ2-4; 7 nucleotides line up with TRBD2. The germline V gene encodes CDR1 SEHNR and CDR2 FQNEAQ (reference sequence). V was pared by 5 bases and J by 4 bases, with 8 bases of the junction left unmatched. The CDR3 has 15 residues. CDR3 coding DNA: TGTGCCAGCAGCCCTTGGGCTAGCGGAAAAAACATTCAGTACTTC. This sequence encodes CASSPWASGKNIQYF.

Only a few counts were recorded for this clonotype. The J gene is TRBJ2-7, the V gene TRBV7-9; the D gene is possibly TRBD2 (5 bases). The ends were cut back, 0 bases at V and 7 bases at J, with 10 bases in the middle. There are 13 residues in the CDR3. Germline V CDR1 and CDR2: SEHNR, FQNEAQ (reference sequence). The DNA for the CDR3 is TGTGCCAGCAGCTTAGCGGGAGTCGGTGAGCAGTACTTC. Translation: CASSLAGVGEQYF.

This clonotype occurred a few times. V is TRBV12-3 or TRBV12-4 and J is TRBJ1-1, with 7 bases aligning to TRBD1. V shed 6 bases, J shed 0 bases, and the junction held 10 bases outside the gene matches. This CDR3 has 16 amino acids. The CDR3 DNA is TGTGCCAGCAGACCGTGGACAGGAGAATTGAACACTGAAGCTTTCTTT. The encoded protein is CASRPWTGELNTEAFF.

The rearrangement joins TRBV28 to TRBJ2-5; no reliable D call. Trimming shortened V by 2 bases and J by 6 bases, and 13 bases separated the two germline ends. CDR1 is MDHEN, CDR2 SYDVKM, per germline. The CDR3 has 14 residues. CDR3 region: CASSLHDGPKTQYF. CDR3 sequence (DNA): TGTGCCAGCAGTTTACACGACGGCCCCAAGACCCAGTACTTC.

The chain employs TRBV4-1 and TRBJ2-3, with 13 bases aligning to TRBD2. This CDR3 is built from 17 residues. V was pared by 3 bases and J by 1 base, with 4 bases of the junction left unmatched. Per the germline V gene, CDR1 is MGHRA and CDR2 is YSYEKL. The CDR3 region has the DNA TGCGCCAGCAGCCAGGCCGGGACTAGCGGGGGCACAGATACGCAGTATTTT. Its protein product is CASSQAGTSGGTDTQYF.

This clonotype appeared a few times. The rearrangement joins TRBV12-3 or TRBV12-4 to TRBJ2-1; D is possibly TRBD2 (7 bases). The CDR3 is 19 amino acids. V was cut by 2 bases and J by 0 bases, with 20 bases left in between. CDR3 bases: TGTGCCAGCAGTTTAAAGGCGGGGGCATCCTTTAGCTCCTACAATGAGCAGTTCTTC. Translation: CASSLKAGASFSSYNEQFF.

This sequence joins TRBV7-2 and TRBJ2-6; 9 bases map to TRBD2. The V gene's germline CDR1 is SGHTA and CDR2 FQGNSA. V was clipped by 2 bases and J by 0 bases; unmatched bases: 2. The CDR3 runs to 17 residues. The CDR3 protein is CASSLTSGYSGANVLTF. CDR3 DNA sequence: TGTGCCAGCAGCTTAACTAGCGGGTACTCTGGGGCCAACGTCCTGACTTTC. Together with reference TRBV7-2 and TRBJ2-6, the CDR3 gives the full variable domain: GAGVSQSPSNKVTEKGKDVELRCDPISGHTALYWYRQSLGQGLEFLIYFQGNSAPDKSGLPSDRFSAERTGGSVSTLTIQRTQQEDSAVYLCASSLTSGYSGANVLTFGAGSRLTVL.

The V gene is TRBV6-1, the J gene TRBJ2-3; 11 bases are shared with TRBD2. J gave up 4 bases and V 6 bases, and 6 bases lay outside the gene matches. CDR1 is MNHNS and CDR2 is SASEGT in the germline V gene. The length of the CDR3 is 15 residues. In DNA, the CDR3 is TGTGCCAGCAGGCGAGTAGCGGGAGGGCCAGATACGCAGTATTTT. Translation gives CASRRVAGGPDTQYF.

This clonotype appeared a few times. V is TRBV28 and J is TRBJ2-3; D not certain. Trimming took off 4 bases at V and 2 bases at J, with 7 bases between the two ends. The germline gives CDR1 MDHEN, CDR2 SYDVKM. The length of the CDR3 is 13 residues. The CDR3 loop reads CASSSTITDTQYF. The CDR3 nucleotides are TGTGCCAGCAGTTCAACCATCACAGATACGCAGTATTTT.

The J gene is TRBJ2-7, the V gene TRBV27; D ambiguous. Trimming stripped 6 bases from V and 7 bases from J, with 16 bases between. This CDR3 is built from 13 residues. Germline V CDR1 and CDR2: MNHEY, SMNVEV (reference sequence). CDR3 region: CASSRLGSREQYF. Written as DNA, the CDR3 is TGTGCCAGCAGCCGCCTCGGGTCACGGGAGCAGTACTTC.

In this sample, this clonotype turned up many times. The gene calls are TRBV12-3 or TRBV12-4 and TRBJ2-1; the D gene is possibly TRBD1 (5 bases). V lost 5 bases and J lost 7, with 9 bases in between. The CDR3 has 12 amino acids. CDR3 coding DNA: TGTGCCAGCAGTATCCAGGGTAATGAGCAGTTCTTC. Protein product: CASSIQGNEQFF.